A selection of T cell receptor beta chains follows, all from one sample in a study of blood T cell repertoires in COVID-19. The method was immunoSEQ multiplex PCR; TCRdb's version includes in-frame clones alone and lacks a portion of them. The data show under 70,000 clones, 90% seen once. Sequencing input: peripheral blood. All receptors derive from a human donor with active COVID-19. The donor label of this sample is uncertain. CDR3s include the opening cysteine and the closing phenylalanine or tryptophan. The D gene is left open where the match is weak. The size of a clone is reported for some rows only, either as once, few or many, or as a class for expanded clones.

TRBV10-3	NA	NA	TRBJ2-6	TGTGCCACCGGACAAGGGGCCAACGTCCTGACTTTC	CATGQGANVLTF
TRBV5-6	NA	NA	TRBJ2-2	TGTGCCAGCAGCCCCAGACAGTTAGGCACCGGGGAGCTGTTTTTT	CASSPRQLGTGELFF
TRBV5-4	NA	TRBD1	TRBJ2-7	TGTGCCAGCAGCATAGCCGGGACAGGGGAATACGAGCAGTACTTC	CASSIAGTGEYEQYF
TRBV11-2	NA	NA	TRBJ1-1	TGTGCCAGCAGCTTAGGGACAGACTTTGAAGCTTTCTTT	CASSLGTDFEAFF
TRBV23-1	NA	NA	TRBJ1-4	TGCGCCAGCGCGGGGGGGGTTAATGAAAAACTGTTTTTT	CASAGGVNEKLFF
TRBV5-3	NA	TRBD1	TRBJ1-2	TGTGCCAGAAGCTTGGGCGACAGGGGCGGTGGCTACACCTTC	CARSLGDRGGGYTF
TRBV6-5	NA	TRBD2	TRBJ2-3	TGTGCCAGCAGTTACGAAGCGGGGGGGCCCACAGATACGCAGTATTTT	CASSYEAGGPTDTQYF
TRBV7-2	once	NA	TRBJ2-3	TGTGCCAGCAGCCCGGGGAGTAGGGCTAGCGGCACAGATACGCAGTATTTT	CASSPGSRASGTDTQYF
TRBV27	NA	NA	TRBJ2-7	TGTGCCAGCAGTTTAACGGTCCGCGGCGAGCAGTACTTC	CASSLTVRGEQYF
TRBV13	NA	TRBD2	TRBJ2-3	TGTGCCAGCAGCTTAGAGGGACTAGCGGGAAGCGATACGCAGTATTTT	CASSLEGLAGSDTQYF
TRBV20-1	few	NA	TRBJ1-5	TGCAGTGCTAGTAGAGGGCCGGAGGATCAGCCCCAGCATTTT	CSASRGPEDQPQHF
TRBV6-1	once	NA	TRBJ2-7	TGTGCCAGCAGTGAGCTTACAGGGCCAGTGTTCGAGCAGTACTTC	CASSELTGPVFEQYF
TRBV29-1	once	NA	TRBJ2-1	TGCAGCGTTGTAGGGGAGGTGGACTACAATGAGCAGTTCTTC	CSVVGEVDYNEQFF
TRBV28	NA	TRBD1	TRBJ1-5	TGTGCCAGCAGTCCGGGGACAGGGCGTAGCAATCAGCCCCAGCATTTT	CASSPGTGRSNQPQHF
TRBV9	NA	NA	TRBJ1-4	TGTGCCAGCAGCCCAAACAGGGTCGGTCTGGAAAAACTGTTTTTT	CASSPNRVGLEKLFF
TRBV7-9	once	NA	TRBJ2-5	TGTGCCAGCAGACGTGCGACAGGCGTCCAAGAGACCCAGTACTTC	CASRRATGVQETQYF
TRBV6-5	NA	NA	TRBJ1-4	TGTGCCAGCAGTTACATGGGGGGGACTAATGAAAAACTGTTTTTT	CASSYMGGTNEKLFF
TRBV6-5	NA	NA	TRBJ2-7	TGTGCCAGCGGGCACCTCTACGAGCAGTACTTC	CASGHLYEQYF
TRBV27	NA	TRBD1	TRBJ1-2	TGTGCCAGCAGCTGGACAGGGGGCAGTGGCTACACCTTC	CASSWTGGSGYTF
TRBV7-9	few	NA	TRBJ1-4	TGTGCCAGCAGCTTAAGACAGTTATCAGAAAAACTGTTTTTT	CASSLRQLSEKLFF
TRBV5-1	NA	TRBD1	TRBJ1-6	TGCGCCAGCAGCCAAACAGGGGGTTTCTCCTATAATTCACCCCTCCACTTT	CASSQTGGFSYNSPLHF
TRBV30	NA	NA	TRBJ1-2	TGTGCCTGGAGGGCAGGGGCCCTTAGCGGCTACACCTTC	CAWRAGALSGYTF